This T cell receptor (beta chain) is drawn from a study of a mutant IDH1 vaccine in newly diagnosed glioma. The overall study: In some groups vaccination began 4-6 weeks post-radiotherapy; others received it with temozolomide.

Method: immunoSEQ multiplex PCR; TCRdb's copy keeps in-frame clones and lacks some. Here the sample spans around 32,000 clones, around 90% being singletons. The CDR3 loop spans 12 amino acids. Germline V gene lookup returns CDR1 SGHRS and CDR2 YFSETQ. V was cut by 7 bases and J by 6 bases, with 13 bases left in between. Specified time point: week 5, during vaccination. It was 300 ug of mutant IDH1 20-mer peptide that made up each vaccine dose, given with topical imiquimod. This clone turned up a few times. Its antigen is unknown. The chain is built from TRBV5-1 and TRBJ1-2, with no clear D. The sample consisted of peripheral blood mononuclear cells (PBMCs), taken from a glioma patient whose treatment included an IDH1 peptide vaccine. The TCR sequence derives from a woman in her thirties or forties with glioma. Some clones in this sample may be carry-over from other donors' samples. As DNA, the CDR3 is TGCGCCAGCTCTCTCAGTGGGGATGGCTACACCTTC. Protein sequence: CASSLSGDGYTF.